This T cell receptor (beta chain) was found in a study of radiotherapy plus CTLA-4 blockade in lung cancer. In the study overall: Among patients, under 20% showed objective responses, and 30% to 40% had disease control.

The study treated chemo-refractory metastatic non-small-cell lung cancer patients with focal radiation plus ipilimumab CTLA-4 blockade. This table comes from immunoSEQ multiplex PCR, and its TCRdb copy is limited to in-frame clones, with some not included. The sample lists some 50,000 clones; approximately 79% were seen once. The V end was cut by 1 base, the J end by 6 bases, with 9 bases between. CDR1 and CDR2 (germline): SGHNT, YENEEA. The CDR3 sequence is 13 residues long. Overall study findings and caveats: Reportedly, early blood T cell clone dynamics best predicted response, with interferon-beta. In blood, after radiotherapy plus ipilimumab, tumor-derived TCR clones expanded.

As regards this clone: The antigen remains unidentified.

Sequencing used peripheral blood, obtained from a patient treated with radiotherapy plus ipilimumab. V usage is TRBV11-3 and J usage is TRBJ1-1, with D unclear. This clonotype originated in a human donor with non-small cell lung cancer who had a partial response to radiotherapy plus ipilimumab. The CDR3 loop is CASSLGRTSEAFF. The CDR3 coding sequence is TGTGCCAGCAGCTTAGGGAGGACGTCTGAAGCTTTCTTT.